Presented here are 22 T cell receptor beta chains from one specimen sequenced in a study of blood T cell repertoires in COVID-19. Libraries were prepared by immunoSEQ multiplex PCR; TCRdb keeps only in-frame clonotypes and omits some of them. Of some 290,000 clones detected, around 92% appear once; the ten largest clones hold 11%. The sequenced material came from peripheral blood. These TCRs come from a woman aged 25 to 45 with COVID-19, enrolled during active disease.

The V gene is TRBV28, the J gene TRBJ2-7; tentative D call: TRBD1 (6 bases). V lost 1 base to trimming and J lost 2 bases, with 15 bases between them. The germline V gene has CDR1 MDHEN and CDR2 SYDVKM. There are 16 residues in the CDR3. CDR3 region: CASSLLRTEDPYEQYF. CDR3 in DNA: TGTGCCAGCAGTTTATTGAGGACAGAAGACCCCTACGAGCAGTACTTC.

The V and J genes are TRBV9 and TRBJ1-2; perhaps TRBD1 as D (6 bases). The CDR3 contains 15 residues. The germline gives CDR1 SGDLS, CDR2 YYNGEE. V was cut by 3 bases and J by 4 bases, with 16 bases left in between. CDR3 nucleotides: TGTGCCAGCAGCGCCCAGTTGGGGGGGCGCTATGGCTACACCTTC. The encoded protein is CASSAQLGGRYGYTF.

The rearrangement uses TRBV5-4 and TRBJ2-7; possible D gene TRBD1, 5 bases. V lost 9 bases and J lost 3, with 22 bases in between. This CDR3 region has 15 residues. In germline, CDR1 is SGHNT, CDR2 YYREEE (reference sequence). The CDR3 reads CATSHLQVPLYEQYF. CDR3 bases: TGTGCCACTTCCCATTTACAGGTACCCCTCTACGAGCAGTACTTC.

The V call is TRBV7-9, the J call TRBJ2-3; tentatively, D is TRBD1 (5 bases). Germline V gene lookup returns CDR1 SEHNR and CDR2 FQNEAQ (reference sequence). This CDR3 has 15 residues. Trimming took off 0 bases at V and 1 base at J, with 8 bases between the two ends. The CDR3 DNA reads TGTGCCAGCAGCTTAGCGGAAGGGGGCACAGATACGCAGTATTTT. Translated, it gives CASSLAEGGTDTQYF.

CDR3 nucleotide sequence: TGTGCCAGCCACCAAGGGGCAGACCGGAACACCGGGGAGCTGTTTTTT. Translation: CASHQGADRNTGELFF. The genes are TRBV5-7 and TRBJ2-2; TRBD1 is a possible D gene (5 bases). TRBV5-7 is treated as an ORF (open reading frame) with a function not yet certain. The CDR3 covers 16 residues. V lost 7 bases and J lost 1, with 17 bases in between.

The chain joins TRBV9 to TRBJ2-1; tentatively, D is TRBD1 (7 bases). Germline CDR1 reads SGDLS; CDR2 reads YYNGEE. This CDR3 comprises 15 residues. V lost 2 bases, J lost 6 bases, and 15 bases lay in between. In nucleotides, the CDR3 is TGTGCCAGCAGCGTTGGGGCAGGGGGAGGCAATGAGCAGTTCTTC. Its translation is CASSVGAGGGNEQFF.

The chain has TRBV4-2 and TRBJ1-1, with TRBD1 matching over 12 bases. Per germline, CDR1 LGHNA and CDR2 YNFKEQ. The CDR3 length is 17 residues. The J segment lost 3 bases and the V segment lost 0 bases, leaving 5 bases of the junction unmatched. The CDR3 bases are TGTGCCAGCAGCCAAGATGGGACAGGGGGCTACGACACTGAAGCTTTCTTT. It encodes CASSQDGTGGYDTEAFF.

This chain connects TRBV6-5 to TRBJ2-1, with a weak D call TRBD1 (5 bases). The CDR3 runs to 13 residues. Germline CDR1 and CDR2: MNHEY and SVGAGI. With 0 bases removed from V and 8 bases from J, the gap between germline ends came to 8 bases. The CDR3 region is CASSYSRVDEQFF. In DNA form, the CDR3 reads TGTGCCAGCAGTTACTCCAGGGTGGATGAGCAGTTCTTC.

The genes are TRBV12-5 and TRBJ1-5, with 7 bases matching TRBD1. V dropped 5 bases and J dropped 0; count of bases not matched to a gene: 7. The CDR3 length is 16 residues. Germline loops: CDR1 LGHNT, CDR2 FRNRAP. CDR3 DNA sequence: TGTGCTAGTGGTCGGGACAGCTATACTAGCAATCAGCCCCAGCATTTT. Amino acid sequence: CASGRDSYTSNQPQHF.

The chain links TRBV6-4 to TRBJ1-2, with TRBD1 identical over 7 bases. V lost 6 bases, J lost 5 bases, and 15 bases stayed unmatched. The CDR3 has 16 residues. CDR1 MRHNA and CDR2 SNTAGT come from the germline V gene. The DNA of the CDR3 is TGTGCCAGCAGCCCCGACAGGGCCTCGTCTTTTTATGGCTACACCTTC. It codes for CASSPDRASSFYGYTF.

Details on this clone: This same CDR3 is encoded by further DNA sequences in the sample. V gene TRBV7-2 combines with J gene TRBJ2-1; 7 positions match TRBD2. The CDR3 length is 15 residues. CDR1 SGHTA and CDR2 FQGNSA come from the germline V gene. With V trimmed by 5 bases and J by 0 bases, 4 bases remained unmatched. DNA of the CDR3: TGTGCCAGCAGCCGCGGGGGAGGCTCCTACAATGAGCAGTTCTTC. It is translated as CASSRGGGSYNEQFF.

This clone was recorded once. The chain uses TRBV27 and TRBJ2-7; 7 bases align to TRBD1. This CDR3 is built from 15 residues. Germline lookup yields CDR1 MNHEY and CDR2 SMNVEV (reference sequence). Unmatched junction bases numbered 6, after V lost 2 bases and J lost 2 bases. CDR3 DNA sequence: TGTGCCAGCAGTTTAACCGGGACAGCTCCCTACGAGCAGTACTTC. Translating gives CASSLTGTAPYEQYF.

The chain carries TRBV5-6 and TRBJ1-6; TRBD1 is a possible D gene (6 bases). The V and J ends lost 5 bases and 5 bases respectively, with 8 bases between them. Germline lookup yields CDR1 SGHDT and CDR2 YYEEEE. The CDR3 consists of 13 residues. CDR3 protein: CASRGTNNSPLHF. The CDR3 bases are TGTGCCAGCAGGGGGACAAATAATTCACCCCTCCACTTT. The full variable domain, in which reference TRBV5-6 and TRBJ1-6 provide the parts outside the CDR3, is DAGVTQSPTHLIKTRGQQVTLRCSPKSGHDTVSWYQQALGQGPQFIFQYYEEEERQRGNFPDRFSGHQFPNYSSELNVNALLLGDSALYLCASRGTNNSPLHFGNGTRLTVT.

The rearrangement links TRBV19 to TRBJ2-7; 7 bases are a match to TRBD1. This CDR3 contains 15 residues. J was trimmed by 3 bases and V by 3 bases; bases with no gene match: 8. In germline, CDR1 is LNHDA, CDR2 SQIVND (reference sequence). The DNA for the CDR3 is TGTGCCAGTAGTATGACAGGGCAGCAGGGCTACGAGCAGTACTTC. Translated, it gives CASSMTGQQGYEQYF.

This chain uses TRBV6-5 with TRBJ2-1, with TRBD2 matching over 8 bases. J gave up 6 bases and V 8 bases, and 12 bases lay outside the gene matches. Looked up from germline, CDR1 is MNHEY and CDR2 is SVGAGI. This CDR3 region has 15 residues. The chain's CDR3 is CASGGPGLGLNEQFF. CDR3 bases: TGTGCCAGCGGAGGACCGGGACTAGGCCTCAATGAGCAGTTCTTC.

The chain links TRBV3-1 (or the pseudogene TRBV3-2) to TRBJ1-1; D is unresolved. This CDR3 has 12 residues. Per germline, CDR1 LGHDT and CDR2 YNNKEL (reference sequence). Trimming shortened V by 0 bases and J by 10 bases, and 9 bases separated the two germline ends. CDR3 in amino acids: CASSQDERRAFF. The CDR3 DNA follows: TGTGCCAGCAGCCAAGATGAGAGAAGAGCTTTCTTT.

A single count supports this clone. The V gene is TRBV7-9, the J gene TRBJ1-6, with 10 bases identical to TRBD1. The length of the CDR3 is 14 residues. Trimming at V came to 3 bases and at J to 9 bases, leaving 2 bases not matched to a gene. Germline CDR1 reads SEHNR; CDR2 reads FQNEAQ (reference sequence). CDR3 in DNA: TGTGCCAGCAGCTTTGGACAGGGGGGTTCACCCCTCCACTTT. Its translation: CASSFGQGGSPLHF.

This clone was detected once. V and J are TRBV11-2 and TRBJ1-2; possible D gene TRBD1, 6 bases. Trimming removed 5 bases at V and 4 bases at J, with 11 bases between. The CDR3 is 13 residues long. Germline V gene sequence: CDR1 SGHAT, CDR2 FQNNGV. The CDR3 DNA reads as TGTGCCAGCAGCGCCGACAGGCCCTATGGCTACACCTTC. It encodes CASSADRPYGYTF.

The chain combines TRBV5-6 with TRBJ1-6; D perhaps matches TRBD1 (5 bases). The V and J ends lost 0 bases and 7 bases respectively, with 20 bases between them. CDR1 SGHDT and CDR2 YYEEEE come from the germline V gene. CDR3 length: 18 residues. CDR3 residues: CASSLGLNGQARNSPLHF. The CDR3 nucleotides read TGTGCCAGCAGCTTGGGCCTTAATGGACAAGCTCGGAATTCACCCCTCCACTTT.

The chain is built from TRBV7-9 and TRBJ2-4, with 7 bases matching TRBD1. Germline trimming cut 1 base from V and 4 bases from J; bases unmatched to any gene: 7. This CDR3 is built from 16 residues. CDR1 is SEHNR, CDR2 FQNEAQ, per germline (reference sequence). The CDR3 coding sequence is TGTGCCAGCAGCTTAGTTGGGACAGACAAAAAAAACATTCAGTACTTC. Protein: CASSLVGTDKKNIQYF.

The chain links TRBV9 to TRBJ2-2, with 9 bases aligning to TRBD1. Per germline, CDR1 SGDLS and CDR2 YYNGEE. The ends lost 3 bases at V and 5 bases at J; junction bases unmatched: 2. The CDR3 contains 14 residues. The CDR3 here is CASSATGGTGELFF. CDR3 in DNA: TGTGCCAGCAGCGCGACAGGGGGAACCGGGGAGCTGTTTTTT.

The V and J genes are TRBV7-2 and TRBJ2-7; D perhaps matches TRBD2 (6 bases). Trimming stripped 8 bases from V and 4 bases from J, with 24 bases between. Germline CDR1 SGHTA, CDR2 FQGNSA. This CDR3 comprises 16 residues. CDR3 residues: CASLDDRFAGRYEQYF. CDR3 bases: TGTGCCAGCTTGGATGACAGATTCGCGGGACGGTACGAGCAGTACTTC. The whole variable domain, remainder taken from reference TRBV7-2 and TRBJ2-7, is GAGVSQSPSNKVTEKGKDVELRCDPISGHTALYWYRQSLGQGLEFLIYFQGNSAPDKSGLPSDRFSAERTGGSVSTLTIQRTQQEDSAVYLCASLDDRFAGRYEQYFGPGTRLTVT.